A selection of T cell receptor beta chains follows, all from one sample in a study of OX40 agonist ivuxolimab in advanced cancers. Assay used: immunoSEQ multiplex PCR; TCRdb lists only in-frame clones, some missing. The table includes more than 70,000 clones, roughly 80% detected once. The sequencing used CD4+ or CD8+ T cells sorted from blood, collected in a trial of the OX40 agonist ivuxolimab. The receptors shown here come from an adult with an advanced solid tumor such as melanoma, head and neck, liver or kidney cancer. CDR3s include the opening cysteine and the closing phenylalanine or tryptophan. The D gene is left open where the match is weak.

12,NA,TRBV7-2,CASSLPYGTQYF
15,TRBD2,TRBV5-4,CASSTGLADYNEQFF
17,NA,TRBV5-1,CASSLGGAGTGFGEQFF
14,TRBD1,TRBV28,CASSLQGAREEAFF
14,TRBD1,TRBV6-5,CASSGQGRGGELFF
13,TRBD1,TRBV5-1,CASSARQGAKAFF
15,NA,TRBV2,CASSEIVGPGNTIYF
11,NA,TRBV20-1,CSGGTQETQYF
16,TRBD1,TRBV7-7,CASRVLPGTGSDTQYF
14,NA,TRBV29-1,CSVEMAGAGYGYTF
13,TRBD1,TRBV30,CACGQATNEKLFF
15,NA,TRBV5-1,CASSLEGVSGNTIYF